This entry lists 15 T cell receptor beta chains sequenced from one sample in a study of cytomegalovirus exposure and HLA in healthy donors (TCRdb year 2017). The library relied on the immunoSEQ multiplex PCR assay. For the multiplex PCR, a mixture combining 60 forward primers for TCR Vbeta segments and 13 reverse primers for TCR Jbeta segments was used. TCRdb limited this immuneACCESS table to in-frame rearrangements with V and J called. A share of clones is missing; checked studies link under half to unresolved V genes, and the rest is unexplained. The sample table shows around 110,000 clones, and around three quarters are seen once. The top ten clonotypes cover roughly 6% of the sample. The material sequenced was PBMCs. Every receptor here comes from a woman in her forties or fifties in good health and CMV-seropositive.

This clone was seen only a few times. The chain joins TRBV6-1 to TRBJ2-7; maybe TRBD2 (5 bases). V gave up 7 bases and J gave up 1 base, with 11 bases separating them. Germline-derived CDR1 and CDR2 are MNHNS and SASEGT. The CDR3 consists of 13 residues. The CDR3 nucleotides are TGTGCCAGCAAGGGAGAGTCGTCCTACGAGCAGTACTTC. Protein: CASKGESSYEQYF.

The rearrangement links TRBV5-1 to TRBJ2-2, with D perhaps TRBD1 (5 bases). V was shortened by 4 bases and J by 5 bases, with 12 bases between the two germline ends. The germline CDR1 and CDR2 sequences are SGHRS and YFSETQ. The CDR3 has 14 amino acids. CDR3: CASSADSLTGELFF. The CDR3 coding sequence is TGCGCCAGCAGCGCAGACAGCCTGACCGGGGAGCTGTTTTTT.

This clone was seen more than once but under ten times. The rearrangement joins TRBV5-1 to TRBJ1-4; 9 bases match TRBD1. V shed 4 bases and J 7 bases; nucleotides not matched to a gene: 8. The CDR3 length is 15 residues. The germline V gene has CDR1 SGHRS and CDR2 YFSETQ. CDR3 nucleotides: TGCGCCAGCAGCGTATACAGGGGGCGAGGTGAAAAACTGTTTTTT. Encoded protein: CASSVYRGRGEKLFF.

In its sample, this clone was seen a few times. The chain joins TRBV5-1 to TRBJ2-3, with 13 bases aligning to TRBD2. CDR3 length: 15 residues. Germline V gene sequence: CDR1 SGHRS, CDR2 YFSETQ. With V trimmed by 6 bases and J by 4 bases, 5 bases remained unmatched. DNA of the CDR3: TGCGCCAGCATGACACTAGCGGGGGGGTCAGATACGCAGTATTTT. It yields the protein CASMTLAGGSDTQYF.

The chain couples TRBV5-1 to TRBJ2-7; TRBD2 matches at 7 bases. Germline CDR1 SGHRS, CDR2 YFSETQ. The length of the CDR3 is 14 residues. V gave up 7 bases and J gave up 4 bases; unmatched junction bases: 11. CDR3 protein: CASGSGLTFYEQYF. Here the CDR3 DNA reads TGCGCCAGCGGATCGGGACTAACCTTTTACGAGCAGTACTTC.

This clone came up once. The chain carries TRBV18 and TRBJ2-7, with D perhaps matching TRBD1 (6 bases). The CDR3 covers 16 residues. V lost 2 bases to trimming and J lost 3 bases, with 17 bases between them. Germline CDR1 KGHSH, CDR2 LQKENI. The CDR3 spells CASSPLVGGSNYEQYF. Written as DNA, the CDR3 is TGTGCCAGCTCACCATTGGTAGGGGGTTCGAACTACGAGCAGTACTTC.

DNA of the CDR3: TGTGCCAGCTACCCGACGACAGGGTCTCGTCAGCCCCAGCATTTT. Residues: CASYPTTGSRQPQHF. The chain recombines TRBV28 with TRBJ1-5; TRBD1 matches 7 bases. The length of the CDR3 is 15 residues. The trim removed 8 bases at V and 6 bases at J, leaving 13 bases unmatched. Germline CDR1 and CDR2: MDHEN and SYDVKM.

This clone appeared a few times. The chain couples TRBV19 to TRBJ2-7; 8 bases match TRBD2. Germline loops: CDR1 LNHDA, CDR2 SQIVND (reference sequence). Trimming removed 6 bases from V and 0 bases from J; junction bases left unmatched: 7. This CDR3 has 15 amino acids. This CDR3 is CASRMGLAGSYEQYF. DNA of the CDR3: TGTGCCAGTAGGATGGGGCTAGCGGGCTCCTACGAGCAGTACTTC.

This clone was observed a single time. The CDR3 DNA follows: TGTGCCAGTAGTATAGGCCTACGGGGGTCCTACAATGAGCAGTTCTTC. Encoded protein: CASSIGLRGSYNEQFF. This chain connects TRBV19 to TRBJ2-1, with D possibly being TRBD2 (6 bases). Germline assignment: CDR1 LNHDA and CDR2 SQIVND (reference sequence). Trimming left V 1 base short and J 1 base short, with 11 bases between. The CDR3 has 16 amino acids.

This clone was observed once. This chain links TRBV6-5 with TRBJ2-2; a possible D gene is TRBD1 (5 bases). Trimming cost V 1 base and J 3 bases, with 9 bases left between them. CDR1 is MNHEY and CDR2 is SVGAGI in the germline V gene. CDR3 length: 15 residues. CDR3 region: CASSYWGSDTGELFF. Here the CDR3 DNA reads TGTGCCAGCAGTTACTGGGGCAGCGACACCGGGGAGCTGTTTTTT.

This chain uses TRBV6-5 with TRBJ1-1; possibly TRBD1 for D (5 bases). With 6 bases removed from V and 7 bases from J, the gap between germline ends came to 15 bases. The CDR3 loop spans 13 amino acids. CDR1 and CDR2 (germline): MNHEY, SVGAGI. CDR3: CASRTARPDEAFF. As DNA, the CDR3 is TGTGCCAGCAGGACAGCCCGGCCGGATGAAGCTTTCTTT.

The CDR3 coding sequence is TGTGCCAGTAGCACCCAGGTTCTGGCTGGCTACACCTTC. Amino acid sequence: CASSTQVLAGYTF. The chain has TRBV19 and TRBJ1-2; D ambiguous. The germline V and J ends were trimmed by 6 bases and 7 bases, with 15 bases remaining between them. This CDR3 has 13 amino acids. Germline V lookup: CDR1 LNHDA, CDR2 SQIVND (reference sequence). Supplemented by reference TRBV19 and TRBJ1-2, the full variable domain reads DGGITQSPKYLFRKEGQNVTLSCEQNLNHDAMYWYRQDPGQGLRLIYYSQIVNDFQKGDIAEGYSVSREKKESFPLTVTSAQKNPTAFYLCASSTQVLAGYTFGSGTRLTVV.

This clone was counted between two and nine times. The V gene is TRBV19, the J gene TRBJ2-3, with TRBD2 matching 9 bases. The CDR3 extends over 17 amino acids. The germline V gene encodes CDR1 LNHDA and CDR2 SQIVND (reference sequence). V lost 11 bases and J lost 1; bases outside the gene matches: 16. This CDR3 reads CASTGAGGAGGTDTQYF. CDR3 nucleotide sequence: TGTGCCTCTACAGGAGCGGGGGGAGCTGGAGGCACAGATACGCAGTATTTT.

The rearrangement links TRBV4-3 to TRBJ2-3; 10 bases map to TRBD2. With 4 bases clipped from V and 0 bases from J, the junction kept 7 bases outside the gene matches. This CDR3 is 17 amino acids long. The germline V gene has CDR1 LGHNA and CDR2 YSLEER. The CDR3 nucleotides read TGCGCCAGCAGCCCCCACTCTAGCGGGGGAAGCACAGATACGCAGTATTTT. Amino acids: CASSPHSSGGSTDTQYF.

This chain connects TRBV5-1 to TRBJ1-4, with D possibly being TRBD1 (6 bases). The CDR3 consists of 14 residues. V was cut by 4 bases and J by 4 bases, with 11 bases left in between. CDR1 is SGHRS, CDR2 YFSETQ, per germline. In nucleotides, the CDR3 is TGCGCCAGCAGCCCAGGGGCCGGTAATGAAAAACTGTTTTTT. Its translation: CASSPGAGNEKLFF.